This T cell receptor beta chain appears in the sequencing data of a study of response to subunit inactivated influenza vaccine. Regarding the study as a whole: Each seasonal influenza vaccination recruits few new T cells, the authors suggested.

MiXCR, run by TCRdb on the RT-PCR reads, gives a single entry per CDR3 protein. The data hold approximately 520,000 distinct CDR3 sequences, with about 25% observed a single time. This clonotype came up a few times. Its specificity is not known. The V gene's germline CDR1 is SGHRS and CDR2 YFSETQ. V gave up 7 bases and J gave up 4 bases; unmatched junction bases: 9. CDR3 length equals 14 residues. The chain combines TRBV5-1 with TRBJ2-3; 7 nucleotides align to TRBD2. Sequences were derived from CD4+ T cells sorted from PBMCs, sampled about 5 days after vaccination. The receptor was isolated from a man aged 50-59 years who received an inactivated influenza vaccine. The CDR3 region is CASGRRGGPDTQYF. CDR3 DNA: TGCGCCAGCGGAAGGCGGGGAGGGCCAGATACGCAGTATTTT.